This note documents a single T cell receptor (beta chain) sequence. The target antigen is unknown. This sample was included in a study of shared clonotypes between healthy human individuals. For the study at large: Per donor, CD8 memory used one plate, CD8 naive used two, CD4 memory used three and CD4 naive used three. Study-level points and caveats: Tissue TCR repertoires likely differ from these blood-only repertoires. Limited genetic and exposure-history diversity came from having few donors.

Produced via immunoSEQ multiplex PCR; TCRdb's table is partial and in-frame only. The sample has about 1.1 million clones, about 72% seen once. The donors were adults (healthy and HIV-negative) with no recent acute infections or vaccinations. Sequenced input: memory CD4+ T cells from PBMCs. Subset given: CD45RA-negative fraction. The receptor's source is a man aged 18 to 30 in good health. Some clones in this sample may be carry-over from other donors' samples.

This CDR3 reads CASSVVGTLRGETQYF. The CDR3 bases are TGTGCCAGCAGCGTAGTGGGGACCCTCAGGGGCGAGACCCAGTACTTC. The chain couples TRBV9 to TRBJ2-5; a weak D match, TRBD1 (6 bases). This CDR3 is 16 amino acids long. V shed 0 bases and J shed 5 bases, with 17 bases lying between them. CDR1 and CDR2 (germline): SGDLS, YYNGEE.